This TCR beta chain was retrieved from a study of cytomegalovirus exposure and HLA in healthy donors. The study, taken as a whole, reports: The authors later linked a missense DCLRE1C variant to TCR beta V- and J-gene trimming. The productive fraction for most TCR beta V segments was about 87% or about 30% in an earlier analysis. Of the V segments, some could not be distinguished, including TRBV6-2 and TRBV6-3, and were excluded.

CDR1 SEHNR and CDR2 FQNEAQ come from the germline V gene (reference sequence). Trimming cost V 5 bases and J 4 bases, with 17 bases left between them. This CDR3 has 15 residues. The PCR contained 60 Vbeta and 13 Jbeta primers. The table came from immunoSEQ multiplex PCR; TCRdb's copy has only in-frame clones and leaves some out. The repertoire holds over 120,000 clones, approximately 80% seen once, with about 2.5% in the top ten. This clone turned up a few times. What it recognizes is unknown. Each donor's status was that of a healthy bone marrow donor. The chain joins TRBV7-9 to TRBJ1-1; TRBD1 is a possible D gene (6 bases). The origin of this receptor is a woman between 18 and 29 years old in good health and CMV-seropositive. The sample taken for sequencing was PBMCs. The CDR3 spells CASSTIQGPGTEAFF. The CDR3 coding sequence is TGTGCCAGCAGCACAATTCAGGGGCCGGGCACTGAAGCTTTCTTT.